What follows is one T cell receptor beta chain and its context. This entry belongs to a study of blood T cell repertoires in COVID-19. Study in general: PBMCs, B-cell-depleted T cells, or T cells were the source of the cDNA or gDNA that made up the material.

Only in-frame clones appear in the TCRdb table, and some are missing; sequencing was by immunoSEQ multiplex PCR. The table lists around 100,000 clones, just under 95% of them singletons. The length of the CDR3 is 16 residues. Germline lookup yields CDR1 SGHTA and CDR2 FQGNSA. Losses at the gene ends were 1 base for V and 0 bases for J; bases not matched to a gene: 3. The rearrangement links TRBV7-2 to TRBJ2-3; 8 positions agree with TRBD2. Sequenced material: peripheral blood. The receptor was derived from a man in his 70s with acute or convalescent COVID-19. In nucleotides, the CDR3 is TGTGCCAGCAGCTTAGAGATAGCGGGGAGCACAGATACGCAGTATTTT. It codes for CASSLEIAGSTDTQYF.